This passage covers 30 T cell receptor beta chains from one sample sequenced in a study of control samples from healthy donors and cancer patients. Only in-frame clones appear in the TCRdb table, and some are missing; sequencing was by immunoSEQ multiplex PCR. Of around 130,000 clones in the sample, about 95% were seen once. What was sequenced was blood. Receptors were obtained from a young man in good health.

The CDR3 loop is CASSLGGSPIHEQFF. CDR3 coding DNA: TGTGCCAGCAGCTTAGGGGGGAGTCCAATCCATGAGCAGTTCTTC. This rearrangement joins TRBV7-6 to TRBJ2-1; D possibly uses TRBD1 or TRBD2 (5 bases each). CDR1 SGHVS and CDR2 FNYEAQ come from the germline V gene. The CDR3 runs 15 residues. V was shortened by 1 base and J by 8 bases, with 15 bases between the two germline ends.

This clone has only one observation. J is TRBJ2-1 and V is TRBV11-2; tentative D call: TRBD1 (5 bases). CDR3 length equals 17 residues. The germline V and J ends were trimmed by 3 bases and 5 bases, with 20 bases remaining between them. Germline assignment: CDR1 SGHAT and CDR2 FQNNGV. CDR3 sequence reads: CASSFSPAGIPNNEQFF. CDR3 nucleotides: TGTGCCAGCAGCTTTTCCCCAGCAGGGATTCCGAACAATGAGCAGTTCTTC. The variable domain in full, with the rest retrieved from reference TRBV11-2 and TRBJ2-1, is EAGVAQSPRYKIIEKRQSVAFWCNPISGHATLYWYQQILGQGPKLLIQFQNNGVVDDSQLPKDRFSAERLKGVDSTLKIQPAKLEDSAVYLCASSFSPAGIPNNEQFFGPGTRLTVL.

The V call is TRBV18, the J call TRBJ1-5; D is unresolved. CDR3 length: 14 amino acids. V was shortened by 1 base and J by 4 bases, with 8 bases between the two germline ends. The germline V gene encodes CDR1 KGHSH and CDR2 LQKENI. CDR3 sequence: CASSPQYGNQPQHF. The CDR3 region has the DNA TGTGCCAGCTCACCACAATACGGGAATCAGCCCCAGCATTTT. The full variable domain, rest sourced from reference TRBV18 and TRBJ1-5, is NAGVMQNPRHLVRRRGQEARLRCSPMKGHSHVYWYRQLPEEGLKFMVYLQKENIIDESGMPKERFSAEFPKEGPSILRIQQVVRGDSAAYFCASSPQYGNQPQHFGDGTRLSIL.

This clone has just a few counts. The V call is TRBV9, the J call TRBJ1-5, with D unclear. This CDR3 is built from 14 residues. Trimming cost V 0 bases and J 4 bases, with 8 bases left between them. The germline V gene has CDR1 SGDLS and CDR2 YYNGEE. This chain's CDR3 is CASSVGEGNQPQHF. CDR3 in DNA: TGTGCCAGCAGCGTAGGGGAAGGGAATCAGCCCCAGCATTTT.

The rearrangement joins TRBV19 to TRBJ1-5, with D possibly being TRBD1 (6 bases). Germline CDR1 LNHDA, CDR2 SQIVND (reference sequence). This CDR3 contains 15 residues. Trimming shortened V by 2 bases and J by 2 bases, and 10 bases separated the two germline ends. The CDR3 DNA reads TGTGCCAGTAGTATATCAGGGGCCGGCAATCAGCCCCAGCATTTT. Protein product: CASSISGAGNQPQHF.

The gene calls are TRBV7-2 and TRBJ2-7, with a possible D match to TRBD2 (5 bases). Deletions cut 3 bases from V and 2 bases from J, with 5 bases between. Germline V gene sequence: CDR1 SGHTA, CDR2 FQGNSA. The CDR3 sequence is 12 residues long. The CDR3 region is CASSFGAYEQYF. The CDR3 DNA reads as TGTGCCAGCAGCTTCGGGGCCTACGAGCAGTACTTC.

The chain joins TRBV7-2 to TRBJ2-7; D unclear. The germline CDR1 and CDR2 sequences are SGHTA and FQGNSA. This CDR3 is 15 amino acids long. The V end was cut by 3 bases, the J end by 5 bases, with 17 bases between. The CDR3 loop reads CASSFASSGVDEQYF. CDR3 nucleotides: TGTGCCAGCAGCTTCGCGTCATCAGGAGTCGACGAGCAGTACTTC.

A note on this clone: Germline and junction disagree at one end, which may indicate a read error. This chain uses TRBV3-1 (or the pseudogene TRBV3-2) with TRBJ1-5; possible D gene TRBD1, 5 bases. CDR1 and CDR2 (germline): LGHDT, YNNKEL (reference sequence). The CDR3 runs 15 residues. The CDR3 is CASSQGGTVNQPRHF. The CDR3 region has the DNA TGTGCCAGCAGCCAAGGGGGGACCGTGAATCAGCCCCGGCATTTT.

The rearrangement links TRBV7-9 to TRBJ2-7; D ambiguous. CDR3 length: 12 amino acids. V lost 4 bases and J lost 2, with 6 bases in between. Germline V CDR1 and CDR2: SEHNR, FQNEAQ (reference sequence). The CDR3 DNA sequence: TGTGCCAGCAGCTCTATCGCCTACGAGCAGTACTTC. The encoded protein is CASSSIAYEQYF.

The chain joins TRBV10-3 to TRBJ2-2, with D unresolved. Germline CDR1 is ENHRY and CDR2 is SYGVKD. The CDR3 length is 12 residues. Trimming took 5 bases from V and 0 from J, leaving 1 base between them. The chain's CDR3 is CAISPNTGELFF. In DNA form, the CDR3 reads TGTGCCATCAGTCCGAACACCGGGGAGCTGTTTTTT.

The chain employs TRBV5-1 and TRBJ1-1; weak D call: TRBD1 (6 bases). CDR1 SGHRS and CDR2 YFSETQ come from the germline V gene. The ends were cut back, 0 bases at V and 3 bases at J, with 12 bases in the middle. The CDR3 spans 15 residues. The CDR3 reads CASSLDRVGYTEAFF. In DNA, the CDR3 is TGCGCCAGCAGCTTGGACAGGGTCGGGTACACTGAAGCTTTCTTT.

This clone has a single count. The chain uses TRBV5-1 and TRBJ2-2, with 7 bases aligning to TRBD1. The CDR3 runs to 16 residues. Trimming at V came to 0 bases and at J to 0 bases, leaving 2 bases not matched to a gene. Germline V gives CDR1 SGHRS, CDR2 YFSETQ. CDR3 coding DNA: TGCGCCAGCAGCTTGGAGGGACAGACGAACACCGGGGAGCTGTTTTTT. It codes for CASSLEGQTNTGELFF.

The V call is TRBV30, the J call TRBJ1-5, with 9 bases lining up with TRBD1. The germline CDR1 and CDR2 sequences are GTSNPN and SVGIG (reference sequence). This CDR3 spans 16 amino acids. The V segment lost 2 bases and the J segment 3 bases; nucleotides outside the gene matches: 8. Written as DNA, the CDR3 is TGTGCCTGGAGTCCTCCGGGACAGGGTTCCAATCAGCCCCAGCATTTT. It translates to CAWSPPGQGSNQPQHF.

For this clone: This sample includes further DNA sequences coding for the same CDR3. The V call is TRBV19, the J call TRBJ1-5; no reliable D call. From germline, CDR1 is LNHDA and CDR2 SQIVND (reference sequence). Trimming left V 1 base short and J 4 bases short, with 2 bases between. The CDR3 runs 12 residues. CDR3 DNA: TGTGCCAGTAGTATAGGGAATCAGCCCCAGCATTTT. Its protein is CASSIGNQPQHF.

This chain uses TRBV10-3 with TRBJ1-6; the D gene is possibly TRBD1 (5 bases). The CDR3 is 14 residues long. CDR1 is ENHRY, CDR2 SYGVKD, per germline. Trimming took off 7 bases at V and 5 bases at J, with 12 bases between the two ends. CDR3 sequence reads: CAIKGEWDNSPLHF. The CDR3 DNA follows: TGTGCCATCAAAGGGGAGTGGGATAATTCACCCCTCCACTTT.

As DNA, the CDR3 is TGTGCCTGGAGTGGCACCCACGGGGCCCAGTACTTC. Its translation is CAWSGTHGAQYF. V usage is TRBV30 and J usage is TRBJ2-5; TRBD2 is a possible D gene (5 bases). CDR3 size: 12 residues. The germline gives CDR1 GTSNPN, CDR2 SVGIG (reference sequence). V shed 1 base and J shed 9 bases, with 12 bases lying between them.

The V and J genes are TRBV5-5 and TRBJ1-3; D remains ambiguous. V shed 5 bases and J shed 1 base, with 10 bases lying between them. The CDR3 length is 14 residues. The germline CDR1 and CDR2 sequences are SGHKS and YYEKEE (reference sequence). The CDR3 spells CASRREGSGNTIYF. Written as DNA, the CDR3 is TGTGCCAGCAGGAGAGAAGGGTCTGGAAACACCATATATTTT. The full variable domain, in which reference TRBV5-5 and TRBJ1-3 provide the parts outside the CDR3, is DAGVTQSPTHLIKTRGQQVTLRCSPISGHKSVSWYQQVLGQGPQFIFQYYEKEERGRGNFPDRFSARQFPNYSSELNVNALLLGDSALYLCASRREGSGNTIYFGEGSWLTVV.

The rearrangement uses TRBV11-2 and TRBJ2-4, with 11 positions matching TRBD1. V lost 4 bases and J lost 5; bases outside the gene matches: 1. There are 14 residues in the CDR3. CDR1 and CDR2 from the germline V gene are SGHAT and FQNNGV. CDR3 nucleotide sequence: TGTGCCAGCAGCTCGGGACAGGGGGAAAACATTCAGTACTTC. Protein product: CASSSGQGENIQYF.

The chain joins TRBV7-9 to TRBJ1-1; weak D call: TRBD1 (6 bases). Looked up from germline, CDR1 is SEHNR and CDR2 is FQNEAQ (reference sequence). The length of the CDR3 is 12 residues. V was clipped by 8 bases and J by 6 bases, with 13 bases between them. The CDR3 reads CASSGVGPEAFF. The DNA for the CDR3 is TGTGCCAGCTCAGGGGTGGGTCCTGAAGCTTTCTTT.

The V gene is TRBV18, the J gene TRBJ1-4; TRBD1 agrees at 9 bases. The CDR3 runs 14 residues. Germline CDR1 is KGHSH and CDR2 is LQKENI. V lost 6 bases and J lost 4; bases outside the gene matches: 3. CDR3 sequence reads: CASSLGQGNEKLFF. DNA of the CDR3: TGTGCCAGCTCCCTGGGACAGGGTAATGAAAAACTGTTTTTT. Variable domain in full (rest from reference TRBV18 and TRBJ1-4): NAGVMQNPRHLVRRRGQEARLRCSPMKGHSHVYWYRQLPEEGLKFMVYLQKENIIDESGMPKERFSAEFPKEGPSILRIQQVVRGDSAAYFCASSLGQGNEKLFFGSGTQLSVL.

The chain recombines TRBV6-5 with TRBJ1-5; TRBD1 agrees at 7 bases. The CDR3 is 15 amino acids. The trim removed 6 bases at V and 1 base at J, leaving 6 bases unmatched. Per germline, CDR1 MNHEY and CDR2 SVGAGI. The CDR3, as DNA: TGTGCCAGCAGCCGTACAGGGGCGAGCAATCAGCCCCAGCATTTT. Its translation: CASSRTGASNQPQHF.

The V gene is TRBV24-1, the J gene TRBJ2-2; the match to TRBD2 covers 8 bases. Losses at the gene ends were 2 bases for V and 7 bases for J; bases not matched to a gene: 5. This CDR3 comprises 15 residues. CDR1 and CDR2 (germline): KGHDR, SFDVKD. The CDR3: CATSDSGGPSGELFF. The CDR3 DNA sequence: TGTGCCACCAGTGATTCGGGGGGGCCGAGCGGGGAGCTGTTTTTT.

V is TRBV24-1 and J is TRBJ2-5; D may be TRBD2 (5 bases). Looked up from germline, CDR1 is KGHDR and CDR2 is SFDVKD. The CDR3 covers 13 residues. Between the trimmed V and J ends, which lost 4 bases and 3 bases, there was a span of 8 bases. CDR3 region: CATSDREKETQYF. For the CDR3, the DNA is TGTGCCACCAGTGACCGGGAAAAAGAGACCCAGTACTTC.

The chain joins TRBV3-1 (or the pseudogene TRBV3-2) to TRBJ2-7; 10 bases align to TRBD1. After removal of 5 bases from V and 4 bases from J, the junction contained 5 bases not matched to a gene. This CDR3 is built from 14 residues. Per the germline V gene, CDR1 is LGHDT and CDR2 is YNNKEL (reference sequence). The CDR3 nucleotides read TGTGCCAGCAGCGGGGACAGGGGTCCGTACGAGCAGTACTTC. Translation: CASSGDRGPYEQYF.

This chain uses TRBV19 with TRBJ1-3, with a tentative D call TRBD1 (6 bases). Germline lookup yields CDR1 LNHDA and CDR2 SQIVND (reference sequence). Trimming removed 5 bases from V and 3 bases from J, with 8 bases in between. CDR3 length: 13 residues. DNA of the CDR3: TGTGCCAGTAGTCTGACAGGTGGAAACACCATATATTTT. The encoded protein is CASSLTGGNTIYF.

A remark on this clone: One junction end disagrees with the germline gene, perhaps due to a read error. The chain links TRBV7-9 to TRBJ1-1, with TRBD1 matching 7 bases. CDR1 is SEHNR and CDR2 is FQNEAQ in the germline V gene (reference sequence). This CDR3 has 14 residues. Here the CDR3 DNA reads TGTGCCAGCCGCTTAGGGACAGCTAACACTGAAGCTTTCTTT. Its protein product is CASRLGTANTEAFF.

The chain joins TRBV6-5 to TRBJ1-4, with D maybe TRBD1 (6 bases). The V gene lost 2 bases and the J gene lost 8 bases, with 15 bases spanning the gap. The CDR3 loop spans 15 amino acids. Germline-derived CDR1 and CDR2 are MNHEY and SVGAGI. The CDR3 DNA sequence: TGTGCCAGCAGTTACCAAACAGGGTACGGGGAAAAACTGTTTTTT. Translation: CASSYQTGYGEKLFF.

The chain links TRBV27 to TRBJ2-7; 7 bases map to TRBD1. V dropped 5 bases and J dropped 4; count of bases not matched to a gene: 2. There are 12 residues in the CDR3. Germline CDR1 is MNHEY and CDR2 is SMNVEV (reference sequence). The CDR3 DNA sequence: TGTGCCAGCAGTCAGACAGGGTACGAGCAGTACTTC. Translating gives CASSQTGYEQYF.

This sequence joins TRBV3-1 (or the pseudogene TRBV3-2) and TRBJ1-6, with a tentative D call TRBD1 (6 bases). The CDR3 has 18 amino acids. Germline V gene lookup returns CDR1 LGHDT and CDR2 YNNKEL (reference sequence). V was clipped by 0 bases and J by 4 bases, with 16 bases between them. The CDR3 nucleotides read TGTGCCAGCAGCCAAGATGGTCTAGGGGGGGGGTATAATTCACCCCTCCACTTT. Its translation is CASSQDGLGGGYNSPLHF.

The gene calls are TRBV14 and TRBJ1-2, with D possibly TRBD1 on 6 matching bases. CDR1 SGHDN and CDR2 FVKESK come from the germline V gene. Trimming shortened V by 2 bases and J by 4 bases, and 14 bases separated the two germline ends. This CDR3 has 15 residues. This CDR3 reads CASSQTDLQGYGYTF. The CDR3 DNA is TGTGCCAGCAGCCAAACCGACTTACAGGGCTATGGCTACACCTTC.